The clone carrying this T cell receptor (beta chain) was counted between two and nine times. The antigen is undetermined. Since a much larger clone is just one base distant, this may be a read error. Molecular barcoded adaptors covering alpha/delta and beta/gamma chains were used on about 0.4 ug RNA. TCRdb reprocessed the reads with MiXCR, giving one entry per CDR3 protein. Of approximately 140,000 distinct CDR3 sequences in the sample, roughly 13% were seen once. Sampling of bone marrow took place during active disease in every patient. This sample was included in a study of read filtering for tumor transcriptome and immune sequencing. Background on the study: R-ISS stage counts were about eight for I, about 15 for II, 7 for III.

Germline assignment: CDR1 SGHVS and CDR2 FQNEAQ. The CDR3 consists of 13 residues. The study's findings and limits: Compared with RNA-seq, IR-seq gave much higher clonotype depth and reliability. Single-read clonotypes: about 81.9% of IR-seq clonotypes (around 3.6% of reads), 74.6% of RNA-seq clonotypes (approximately 43% of reads).

This chain uses TRBV7-8 with TRBJ2-1; no definite D call. Sequencing was carried out using a population of CD138-negative cells sorted from bone marrow. The TCR comes from a donor aged 40 or over with multiple myeloma. The CDR3 sequence: CTSSLGSINEQFF. As DNA, the CDR3 is TGTACCAGCAGCTTGGGAAGTATCAATGAGCAGTTCTTC.